These 18 T cell receptor beta chains were sequenced from one sample in a study of radiation and T cells in renal cell carcinoma. This table comes from immunoSEQ multiplex PCR, and its TCRdb copy is limited to in-frame clones, with some not included. The sample includes 70,000 or so clones, about 80% seen only once; the top ten take about 6%. Time point in this sample: blood 2 weeks post-SBRT. Treatment denoted: 15 Gy SBRT to primary tumor, nephrectomy 4 weeks later. Here the sequenced sample was blood, taken from a patient whose treatment included radiotherapy and nephrectomy. Receptor source: a man in his 60s with renal cell carcinoma.

V gene TRBV9 combines with J gene TRBJ2-5; maybe TRBD1 (5 bases). The germline V gene encodes CDR1 SGDLS and CDR2 YYNGEE. The V and J ends lost 3 bases and 7 bases respectively, with 10 bases between them. This CDR3 has 12 amino acids. The CDR3 DNA is TGTGCCAGCAGCGGGCCCCAGGGGACCCAGTACTTC. It yields the protein CASSGPQGTQYF. The full variable domain, its missing parts supplied by reference TRBV9 and TRBJ2-5, is DSGVTQTPKHLITATGQRVTLRCSPRSGDLSVYWYQQSLDQGLQFLIQYYNGEERAKGNILERFSAQQFPDLHSELNLSSLELGDSALYFCASSGPQGTQYFGPGTRLLVL.

The chain joins TRBV4-1 to TRBJ2-7; 9 positions match TRBD2. The trim removed 3 bases at V and 4 bases at J, leaving 13 bases unmatched. The CDR3 totals 17 residues. Germline CDR1 reads MGHRA; CDR2 reads YSYEKL. The CDR3 here is CASSHAPPGLAVYEQYF. Written as DNA, the CDR3 is TGCGCCAGCAGCCACGCCCCACCGGGACTAGCAGTTTACGAGCAGTACTTC.

V gene TRBV6-1 combines with J gene TRBJ1-1; D is undetermined. The CDR3 extends over 16 amino acids. Germline CDR1 reads MNHNS; CDR2 reads SASEGT. The germline V and J ends were trimmed by 3 bases and 1 base, with 15 bases remaining between them. The DNA of the CDR3 is TGTGCCAGCAGTGACCCTCCAGGTGCGGGGAACACTGAAGCTTTCTTT. It specifies CASSDPPGAGNTEAFF.

V gene TRBV5-1 combines with J gene TRBJ1-1; no firm D call. Deletions cut 4 bases from V and 2 bases from J, with 6 bases between. This CDR3 is 12 amino acids long. The germline gives CDR1 SGHRS, CDR2 YFSETQ. In DNA, the CDR3 is TGCGCCAGCAGCGGCAGTAACACTGAAGCTTTCTTT. Protein: CASSGSNTEAFF.

The rearrangement joins TRBV27 to TRBJ2-2; possible D gene TRBD1, 6 bases. This CDR3 spans 15 amino acids. The V end lost 6 bases, the J end lost 8 bases, and 19 bases lay between the germline ends. Germline assignment: CDR1 MNHEY and CDR2 SMNVEV (reference sequence). This CDR3 is CASRLMGADMGELFF. CDR3 nucleotides: TGTGCCAGCAGGCTCATGGGGGCTGACATGGGGGAGCTGTTTTTT.

DNA of the CDR3: TGTGCCAGCAGTACCAGACGCGGGCAGTATTTT. It codes for CASSTRRGQYF. The chain recombines TRBV28 with TRBJ2-3, with unresolved D. Between the trimmed V and J ends, which lost 5 bases and 11 bases, there was a span of 11 bases. This CDR3 is built from 11 residues. The germline V gene encodes CDR1 MDHEN and CDR2 SYDVKM.

CDR3 DNA sequence: TGTGCCAGCAGTTTTCGGGACACCTATTTTTATGGCTACACCTTC. Protein product: CASSFRDTYFYGYTF. This chain links TRBV28 with TRBJ1-2; D perhaps matches TRBD1 (6 bases). Trimming took 3 bases from V and 5 from J, leaving 16 bases between them. This CDR3 has 15 amino acids. The germline gives CDR1 MDHEN, CDR2 SYDVKM.

This clone appeared once. The chain recombines TRBV7-2 with TRBJ2-7; TRBD1 matches 8 bases. The CDR3 runs 14 residues. The J segment lost 3 bases and the V segment lost 5 bases, leaving 6 bases of the junction unmatched. Germline CDR1 SGHTA, CDR2 FQGNSA. CDR3 bases: TGTGCCAGCAGCGAAGGGACAGGTCTCTACGAGCAGTACTTC. Translating gives CASSEGTGLYEQYF.

V gene TRBV10-1 combines with J gene TRBJ2-3, with TRBD2 identical over 10 bases. The length of the CDR3 is 16 residues. Per germline, CDR1 WNHNN and CDR2 SYGVQD (reference sequence). With V trimmed by 2 bases and J by 4 bases, 6 bases remained unmatched. The CDR3 DNA reads TGCGCCAGCAGTGAGGGGCTAGCGGGAGTTGCAGATACGCAGTATTTT. Translation: CASSEGLAGVADTQYF.

The rearrangement links TRBV6-1 to TRBJ2-2; D call uncertain. The CDR3 has 16 amino acids. The germline gives CDR1 MNHNS, CDR2 SASEGT. With 0 bases removed from V and 1 base from J, the gap between germline ends came to 9 bases. CDR3 sequence (DNA): TGTGCCAGCAGTGAAGCGCTTCCAGGGAACACCGGGGAGCTGTTTTTT. Translated: CASSEALPGNTGELFF.

CDR3 DNA sequence: TGTGCCAGCAGGCGCCACAGGGGGCCCCCATACGAGCAGTACTTC. Protein: CASRRHRGPPYEQYF. The chain links TRBV5-8 to TRBJ2-7, with 9 nucleotides matching TRBD1. Germline CDR1 is SGHTS and CDR2 is YDEGEE. V dropped 5 bases and J dropped 4; count of bases not matched to a gene: 10. The CDR3 covers 15 residues. The whole variable domain, filled in from reference TRBV5-8 and TRBJ2-7, reads EAGVTQSPTHLIKTRGQQATLRCSPISGHTSVYWYQQALGLGLQFLLWYDEGEERNRGNFPPRFSGRQFPNYSSELNVNALELEDSALYLCASRRHRGPPYEQYFGPGTRLTVT.

This chain connects TRBV25-1 to TRBJ1-1; D call uncertain. CDR3 length: 14 amino acids. Germline loops: CDR1 MGHDK, CDR2 SYGVNS. V was pared by 2 bases and J by 1 base, with 8 bases between. The DNA of the CDR3 is TGTGCCAGCAGTGAACAGGACCAGAACACTGAAGCTTTCTTT. Protein: CASSEQDQNTEAFF.

V is TRBV25-1 and J is TRBJ2-7; TRBD1 might be the D (5 bases). The germline V and J ends were trimmed by 4 bases and 3 bases, with 16 bases remaining between them. CDR3 length equals 15 residues. Germline V gene lookup returns CDR1 MGHDK and CDR2 SYGVNS. The CDR3 coding sequence is TGTGCCAGCAGTGCGACTGGGGCAAGGAACTACGAGCAGTACTTC. This codes for CASSATGARNYEQYF.

The chain carries TRBV28 and TRBJ2-7; 11 nucleotides align to TRBD2. This CDR3 spans 20 amino acids. Germline assignment: CDR1 MDHEN and CDR2 SYDVKM. The trim removed 5 bases at V and 5 bases at J, leaving 23 bases unmatched. CDR3 loop: CASSLIGSGTSGRYADEQYF. CDR3 coding DNA: TGTGCCAGCAGTCTTATTGGGTCCGGGACTAGCGGCAGGTACGCGGACGAGCAGTACTTC.

The chain recombines TRBV13 with TRBJ2-1; TRBD2 agrees at 7 bases. The CDR3 runs 15 residues. Germline CDR1 is PRHDT and CDR2 is FYEKMQ (reference sequence). V trimming: 7 bases; J trimming: 3 bases; junction bases outside the gene matches: 9. The CDR3 here is CASTTASGDYNEQFF. In DNA form, the CDR3 reads TGTGCCAGCACCACGGCTAGCGGAGACTACAATGAGCAGTTCTTC.

This chain uses TRBV7-2 with TRBJ2-3, with D possibly TRBD2 on 5 matching bases. The CDR3 spans 14 residues. CDR1 and CDR2 from the germline V gene are SGHTA and FQGNSA. Trimming shortened V by 0 bases and J by 5 bases, and 9 bases separated the two germline ends. The CDR3 reads CASSLAGAEDTQYF. CDR3 coding DNA: TGTGCCAGCAGCTTAGCGGGAGCAGAAGATACGCAGTATTTT.

J is TRBJ2-3 and V is TRBV5-4; 7 bases fit TRBD1. J lost 3 bases, V lost 10 bases, and 11 bases had no gene match. The germline CDR1 and CDR2 sequences are SGHNT and YYREEE (reference sequence). CDR3 length: 14 residues. The CDR3 sequence: CAFNKGTETDTQYF. The CDR3, as DNA: TGTGCCTTCAATAAGGGGACAGAGACAGATACGCAGTATTTT.

CDR3 residues: CASSIGRSNTEAFF. The CDR3 bases are TGTGCCAGTAGTATTGGCAGGTCAAACACTGAAGCTTTCTTT. This sequence joins TRBV19 and TRBJ1-1, with D uncertain. Trimming pared 3 bases from V and 2 bases from J, leaving 10 bases between. The germline V gene has CDR1 LNHDA and CDR2 SQIVND (reference sequence). This CDR3 is built from 14 residues.